One sample yielded the 28 T cell receptor beta chains listed below, sequenced in a study of blood T cells in healthy people across ages. Using a J-beta primer mix together with a sample-barcoded 5' primer, a second PCR was run for roughly 6 to 11 cycles. MiXCR, run by TCRdb on the 5' RACE reads, gives a single entry per CDR3 protein. The sample carries about 1.1 million distinct CDR3 sequences, 35% to 45% recorded once. The sequencing sample was made of blood. These receptors came from a man aged 18 to 29 in good health.

The V gene is TRBV6-2 or TRBV6-3, the J gene TRBJ1-2, with unresolved D. The V gene lost 3 bases and the J gene lost 6 bases, with 11 bases spanning the gap. Germline loops: CDR1 MNHEY, CDR2 SVGEGT. The CDR3 consists of 13 residues. The CDR3, as DNA: TGTGCCAGCAGTTATACCTGGGTTAATGGCTACACCTTC. As protein: CASSYTWVNGYTF.

This clonotype was detected ten times or more. The genes are TRBV29-1 and TRBJ2-3; 7 bases are a match to TRBD1. The J segment lost 7 bases and the V segment lost 4 bases, leaving 8 bases of the junction unmatched. There are 13 residues in the CDR3. Germline CDR1 is SQVTM and CDR2 is ANQGSEA. CDR3 sequence reads: CSVVGQAINTQYF. The DNA for the CDR3 is TGCAGCGTTGTCGGACAGGCTATTAATACGCAGTATTTT.

This clonotype was picked up a small number of times. The rearrangement links TRBV15 to TRBJ2-5, with TRBD2 identical over 7 bases. Germline values: CDR1 LNHNV, CDR2 YYDKDF (reference sequence). V dropped 1 base and J dropped 2; count of bases not matched to a gene: 4. CDR3 length: 15 amino acids. CDR3 loop: CATSRASGMQETQYF. Here the CDR3 DNA reads TGTGCCACCAGCAGAGCTAGCGGAATGCAAGAGACCCAGTACTTC.

This chain joins TRBV9 and TRBJ2-1; 8 bases are shared with TRBD1. The CDR3 totals 16 residues. Germline CDR1 and CDR2: SGDLS and YYNGEE. The J segment lost 0 bases and the V segment lost 6 bases, leaving 8 bases of the junction unmatched. The CDR3 protein is CASTLTGGSSYNEQFF. The CDR3 region has the DNA TGTGCCAGCACCCTAACAGGGGGAAGCTCCTACAATGAGCAGTTCTTC.

This clonotype turned up a few times. This chain uses TRBV29-1 with TRBJ1-1; D is uncertain. This CDR3 region has 11 residues. V shed 0 bases and J shed 11 bases, with 10 bases lying between them. CDR1 SQVTM and CDR2 ANQGSEA come from the germline V gene. The CDR3 DNA is TGCAGCGTTGAAGAGGGTGGGTGGGCTTTCTTT. As protein: CSVEEGGWAFF.

Comments on this clonotype: A much larger clonotype is one base distant, so this may be a read error. V usage is TRBV20-1 and J usage is TRBJ2-4; 7 nucleotides align to TRBD1. The end of the DNA is better explained by TRBJ2-7, so the J call may be wrong. The CDR3 length is 15 residues. The germline CDR1 and CDR2 sequences are DFQATT and SNEGSKA (reference sequence). In DNA form, the CDR3 reads TGCAGTGCTACACAGTTGACAGGGCTACCCTTCGAGCAGTACTTC. Residues: CSATQLTGLPFEQYF.

V gene TRBV7-9 combines with J gene TRBJ1-2; the D is unclear. Germline loops: CDR1 SEHNR, CDR2 FQNEAQ (reference sequence). V was shortened by 1 base and J by 3 bases, with 6 bases between the two germline ends. The CDR3 loop spans 13 amino acids. CDR3 in amino acids: CASSLGFDYGYTF. As DNA, the CDR3 is TGTGCCAGCAGCTTAGGATTTGACTATGGCTACACCTTC.

This clonotype was picked up a small number of times. The chain joins TRBV5-1 to TRBJ1-2; D possibly corresponds to TRBD1 (5 bases). This CDR3 spans 13 amino acids. Germline V gives CDR1 SGHRS, CDR2 YFSETQ. Trimming pared 7 bases from V and 0 bases from J, leaving 10 bases between. DNA of the CDR3: TGCGCCAGCGGACATTCCCCTAACTATGGCTACACCTTC. Amino acid sequence: CASGHSPNYGYTF.

The rearrangement links TRBV12-3 or TRBV12-4 to TRBJ1-1, with D unresolved. Between the trimmed V and J ends, which lost 10 bases and 2 bases, there was a span of 20 bases. CDR3 length: 15 amino acids. The CDR3 loop is CAISRGGPLNTEAFF. The CDR3 DNA follows: TGTGCCATCTCTCGGGGAGGGCCCCTTAACACTGAAGCTTTCTTT.

This sequence joins TRBV7-8 and TRBJ2-2; D gene ambiguous. Germline CDR1 reads SGHVS; CDR2 reads FQNEAQ. Trimming took off 5 bases at V and 3 bases at J, with 7 bases between the two ends. The CDR3 sequence is 13 residues long. The CDR3 sequence is CASSLEYTGELFF. The CDR3 DNA reads as TGTGCCAGCAGCCTGGAGTACACCGGGGAGCTGTTTTTT.

CDR3 loop: CASSDYDRLREKLFF. CDR3 nucleotides: TGTGCCAGCAGTGATTATGACAGGTTAAGGGAAAAACTGTTTTTT. This chain connects TRBV2 to TRBJ1-4; tentative D call: TRBD1 (6 bases). Deletions cut 3 bases from V and 8 bases from J, with 16 bases between. This CDR3 region has 15 residues. Looked up from germline, CDR1 is SNHLY and CDR2 is FYNNEI.

This clonotype turned up a few times. The rearrangement links TRBV27 to TRBJ1-1; maybe TRBD1 (6 bases). With 5 bases removed from V and 7 bases from J, the gap between germline ends came to 17 bases. This CDR3 has 14 residues. Germline loops: CDR1 MNHEY, CDR2 SMNVEV (reference sequence). This CDR3 is CASSPYGTMDEAFF. Written as DNA, the CDR3 is TGTGCCAGCAGTCCCTACGGGACAATGGATGAAGCTTTCTTT.

This clonotype was counted a few times. The chain joins TRBV7-2 to TRBJ2-1; D possibly uses TRBD1 or TRBD2 (6 bases each). The CDR3 sequence is 16 residues long. Germline loops: CDR1 SGHTA, CDR2 FQGNSA. Between the trimmed V and J ends, which lost 5 bases and 4 bases, there was a span of 18 bases. The CDR3 DNA sequence: TGTGCCAGCAGCCCTCAGATAGGGGGGTCTTACAATGAGCAGTTCTTC. As protein: CASSPQIGGSYNEQFF. Drawing the rest from reference TRBV7-2 and TRBJ2-1, the complete variable domain is GAGVSQSPSNKVTEKGKDVELRCDPISGHTALYWYRQSLGQGLEFLIYFQGNSAPDKSGLPSDRFSAERTGGSVSTLTIQRTQQEDSAVYLCASSPQIGGSYNEQFFGPGTRLTVL.

This chain uses TRBV6-5 with TRBJ2-7; no clear D gene. The ends were cut back, 2 bases at V and 3 bases at J, with 14 bases in the middle. CDR1 is MNHEY and CDR2 is SVGAGI in the germline V gene. This CDR3 comprises 15 residues. The CDR3 reads CASSYSGEQLYEQYF. The DNA for the CDR3 is TGTGCCAGCAGTTACAGTGGTGAACAGCTCTACGAGCAGTACTTC.

The V and J genes are TRBV6-2 or TRBV6-3 and TRBJ1-1; D is perhaps TRBD1 (5 bases). The CDR3 sequence is 15 residues long. Trimming stripped 2 bases from V and 5 bases from J, with 15 bases between. Germline CDR1 is MNHEY and CDR2 is SVGEGT. The CDR3 DNA is TGTGCCAGCAGTTACGGCAGGGAGGGTTGGACTGAAGCTTTCTTT. Protein: CASSYGREGWTEAFF.

This clonotype was counted only a few times. The V call is TRBV28, the J call TRBJ2-1; D not certain. Germline V gene lookup returns CDR1 MDHEN and CDR2 SYDVKM. The CDR3 is made up of 14 amino acids. V was cut by 8 bases and J by 5 bases, with 16 bases left in between. The CDR3 reads CASGPKTEHNEQFF. CDR3 DNA sequence: TGTGCCAGCGGACCCAAAACGGAACACAATGAGCAGTTCTTC.

This clonotype has only a few counts. The rearrangement uses TRBV6-5 and TRBJ2-7; maybe TRBD2 (6 bases). The germline V gene has CDR1 MNHEY and CDR2 SVGAGI. V was clipped by 0 bases and J by 3 bases, with 15 bases between them. The CDR3 extends over 16 amino acids. The chain's CDR3 is CASSYSPTSPRYEQYF. CDR3 coding DNA: TGTGCCAGCAGTTACTCCCCGACTAGTCCCCGCTACGAGCAGTACTTC.

The table lists this clonotype with a count of one. The chain joins TRBV7-8 to TRBJ2-4; D gene unclear. The DNA matches TRBJ2-5 better at its end, which makes the J call doubtful. This CDR3 comprises 14 residues. Per germline, CDR1 SGHVS and CDR2 FQNEAQ. The CDR3 is CASSPLHVQETQYF. In nucleotides, the CDR3 is TGTGCCAGCAGCCCCCTACACGTTCAAGAGACCCAGTACTTC.

The CDR3 protein is CASSQQSTTDSPLHF. The CDR3 DNA is TGTGCCAGCAGCCAGCAGAGTACAACCGATTCACCCCTCCACTTT. This chain links TRBV4-2 with TRBJ1-6; D is unresolved. The CDR3 is 15 amino acids. Germline CDR1 is LGHNA and CDR2 is YNFKEQ. With 3 bases removed from V and 8 bases from J, the gap between germline ends came to 14 bases.

This clonotype was counted a few times. The chain is built from TRBV28 and TRBJ2-5; TRBD1 might be the D (6 bases). This CDR3 is built from 14 residues. The germline V and J ends were trimmed by 6 bases and 1 base, with 12 bases remaining between them. CDR1 is MDHEN and CDR2 is SYDVKM in the germline V gene. CDR3 in DNA: TGTGCCAGCAGCCTAGGGACACGCCAAGAGACCCAGTACTTC. It specifies CASSLGTRQETQYF.

This clonotype was seen a few times. This sequence joins TRBV6-6 and TRBJ2-5; the D gene is possibly TRBD1 (5 bases). Between the trimmed V and J ends, which lost 4 bases and 0 bases, there was a span of 9 bases. Germline V gene sequence: CDR1 MNHNY, CDR2 SVGAGI (reference sequence). CDR3 size: 14 residues. CDR3 coding DNA: TGTGCCAGCAGTTCAGGGCCAAACCAAGAGACCCAGTACTTC. It translates to CASSSGPNQETQYF.

V and J are TRBV12-3 or TRBV12-4 and TRBJ1-5; D remains unclear. The CDR3 runs 14 residues. Deletions cut 3 bases from V and 1 base from J, with 7 bases between. The CDR3: CASSFGPSNQPQHF. CDR3 bases: TGTGCCAGCAGTTTCGGGCCCAGCAATCAGCCCCAGCATTTT.

This clonotype was seen a single time. Since a much larger clone is just one base distant, this may be a read error. The chain carries TRBV27 and TRBJ2-1; the match to TRBD1 covers 9 bases. The CDR3 runs 13 residues. CDR1 is MNHEY, CDR2 SMNVEV, per germline (reference sequence). CDR3 nucleotides: TGTACCAGCAGTTCGGGACAGGGCACTGAGCAGTTCTTC. Translating gives CTSSSGQGTEQFF.

This clonotype was detected only a few times. The V gene is TRBV12-3 or TRBV12-4, the J gene TRBJ2-1; D possibly corresponds to TRBD2 (5 bases). CDR3 size: 14 residues. Trimming took off 2 bases at V and 10 bases at J, with 15 bases between the two ends. CDR3 in amino acids: CASSLRGIGYEQFF. The DNA for the CDR3 is TGTGCCAGCAGTTTAAGAGGGATCGGCTACGAGCAGTTCTTC.

This clonotype showed up just a few times. The rearrangement joins TRBV4-3 to TRBJ1-1, with no clear D. Germline CDR1 LGHNA, CDR2 YSLEER. This CDR3 spans 15 amino acids. V lost 1 base and J lost 0, with 9 bases in between. This chain's CDR3 is CASSQVGSVNTEAFF. DNA for the CDR3: TGCGCCAGCAGCCAAGTTGGGTCAGTGAACACTGAAGCTTTCTTT.

This chain links TRBV7-6 with TRBJ2-7; D is uncertain. Trimming left V 10 bases short and J 5 bases short, with 3 bases between. The CDR3 covers 8 residues. In germline, CDR1 is SGHVS, CDR2 FNYEAQ. CDR3 sequence: CATDEQYF. The CDR3 nucleotides read TGTGCCACCGACGAGCAGTACTTC.

This clonotype has only a few counts. The chain uses TRBV27 and TRBJ2-7; D might be TRBD1 (6 bases). The CDR3 contains 17 residues. Trimming took 2 bases from V and 5 from J, leaving 22 bases between them. The germline gives CDR1 MNHEY, CDR2 SMNVEV (reference sequence). The CDR3 coding sequence is TGTGCCAGCAGTTTAAAGGTTGCAACAGGGATTGGCGACGAGCAGTACTTC. Protein: CASSLKVATGIGDEQYF.

This rearrangement joins TRBV10-3 to TRBJ1-6, with 8 bases aligning to TRBD1. With 5 bases clipped from V and 7 bases from J, the junction kept 7 bases outside the gene matches. This CDR3 comprises 15 residues. From germline, CDR1 is ENHRY and CDR2 SYGVKD. The CDR3 here is CAISRGQGRNSPLHF. In nucleotides, the CDR3 is TGTGCCATCAGTCGAGGACAGGGAAGGAATTCACCCCTCCACTTT.